One sample yielded the 2 T cell receptor beta chains listed below, sequenced in a study of shared clonotypes between healthy human individuals. The data were produced by immunoSEQ multiplex PCR, yet TCRdb's version contains in-frame clones alone and is incomplete. The sample holds about 1.5 million clones, 95% to 99% seen once. Specimen: naive CD4+ T cells sorted from blood. Regarding subset: CD45RA+ positively selected. Receptors originate from a young man in good health.

V usage is TRBV28 and J usage is TRBJ1-5; possible D gene TRBD1, 6 bases. The germline gives CDR1 MDHEN, CDR2 SYDVKM. The CDR3 runs to 13 residues. V lost 8 bases, J lost 5 bases, and 13 bases lay in between. CDR3 in amino acids: CASGIWGHQPQHF. In DNA form, the CDR3 reads TGTGCCAGCGGGATCTGGGGGCATCAGCCCCAGCATTTT. The full variable domain, rest sourced from reference TRBV28 and TRBJ1-5, is DVKVTQSSRYLVKRTGEKVFLECVQDMDHENMFWYRQDPGLGLRLIYFSYDVKMKEKGDIPEGYSVSREKKERFSLILESASTNQTSMYLCASGIWGHQPQHFGDGTRLSIL.

CDR3 amino acids: CASSSQGRGADTQYF. Written as DNA, the CDR3 is TGTGCCAGCAGTTCACAGGGGAGAGGTGCAGATACGCAGTATTTT. The chain links TRBV27 to TRBJ2-3; 7 nucleotides line up with TRBD1. The CDR3 length is 15 residues. V gave up 4 bases and J gave up 4 bases; unmatched junction bases: 8. Per the germline V gene, CDR1 is MNHEY and CDR2 is SMNVEV (reference sequence).